This entry lists 24 T cell receptor beta chains sequenced from one sample in a study of T cell changes during pregnancy in multiple sclerosis. Some clones are missing from TCRdb's copy, which holds only in-frame ones; the method was immunoSEQ multiplex PCR. The table lists some 99,000 clones, roughly 92% of them singletons. The material was peripheral blood, obtained after pregnancy. These receptors were obtained from a female donor with multiple sclerosis, enrolled in a pregnancy study.

The chain recombines TRBV7-9 with TRBJ2-5; D possibly corresponds to TRBD1 (6 bases). The CDR3 length is 17 residues. Germline V gene data show CDR1 as SEHNR and CDR2 as FQNEAQ (reference sequence). Trimming pared 1 base from V and 0 bases from J, leaving 15 bases between. In DNA form, the CDR3 reads TGTGCCAGCAGCTTAGTAGGAACAGGGATCTACCAAGAGACCCAGTACTTC. It specifies CASSLVGTGIYQETQYF.

This rearrangement joins TRBV15 to TRBJ1-5; 7 bases line up with TRBD1. Trimming at V came to 0 bases and at J to 4 bases, leaving 3 bases not matched to a gene. The CDR3 covers 15 residues. CDR1 LNHNV and CDR2 YYDKDF come from the germline V gene (reference sequence). For the CDR3, the DNA is TGTGCCACCAGCAGAGAGTCAGGGGGGAATCAGCCCCAGCATTTT. Its protein product is CATSRESGGNQPQHF.

The chain carries TRBV5-1 and TRBJ1-2, with 9 bases identical to TRBD1. Germline CDR1 is SGHRS and CDR2 is YFSETQ. J gave up 4 bases and V 5 bases, and 9 bases lay outside the gene matches. The CDR3 is 15 amino acids. CDR3 bases: TGCGCCAGCAGGCCCGGGACAGGGAGTACCTATGGCTACACCTTC. Translation gives CASRPGTGSTYGYTF.

The gene calls are TRBV27 and TRBJ2-6; D is unresolved. This CDR3 has 16 residues. Germline CDR1 reads MNHEY; CDR2 reads SMNVEV (reference sequence). V was shortened by 3 bases and J by 0 bases, with 9 bases between the two germline ends. CDR3 sequence reads: CASSFSLFSGANVLTF. CDR3 DNA: TGTGCCAGCAGTTTTTCGCTATTCTCTGGGGCCAACGTCCTGACTTTC.

V and J are TRBV27 and TRBJ2-7; 7 positions agree with TRBD1. The ends lost 5 bases at V and 3 bases at J; junction bases unmatched: 10. Germline CDR1 MNHEY, CDR2 SMNVEV (reference sequence). The CDR3 covers 15 residues. CDR3 sequence reads: CASSRETGTDYEQYF. CDR3 DNA sequence: TGTGCCAGCAGTCGCGAAACCGGGACAGACTACGAGCAGTACTTC.

The chain uses TRBV30 and TRBJ2-1; 7 positions match TRBD2. Trimming at V came to 5 bases and at J to 3 bases, leaving 4 bases not matched to a gene. The CDR3 totals 13 residues. The V gene's germline CDR1 is GTSNPN and CDR2 SVGIG (reference sequence). The CDR3 bases are TGTGCCTGGGGCACTAGCGTCTACAATGAGCAGTTCTTC. This translates into CAWGTSVYNEQFF.

The V call is TRBV7-6, the J call TRBJ1-5, with 8 positions matching TRBD1. The CDR3 covers 18 residues. Per the germline V gene, CDR1 is SGHVS and CDR2 is FNYEAQ. Unmatched junction bases numbered 12, after V lost 3 bases and J lost 2 bases. CDR3 protein: CASSFGTGDPLGNQPQHF. The CDR3 region has the DNA TGTGCCAGCAGCTTCGGGACAGGAGATCCCCTTGGCAATCAGCCCCAGCATTTT.

V is TRBV10-3 and J is TRBJ1-5; D gene unclear. V was clipped by 4 bases and J by 1 base, with 8 bases between them. Germline V CDR1 and CDR2: ENHRY, SYGVKD. The CDR3 consists of 14 residues. The DNA for the CDR3 is TGTGCCATCAGTGCCGACAAGAGCAATCAGCCCCAGCATTTT. This codes for CAISADKSNQPQHF.

The chain couples TRBV9 to TRBJ2-5, with 10 bases fitting TRBD1. This CDR3 is 15 amino acids long. Germline CDR1 is SGDLS and CDR2 is YYNGEE. V lost 4 bases, J lost 4 bases, and 7 bases stayed unmatched. CDR3 amino acids: CASSRQGARGETQYF. The CDR3 DNA reads TGTGCCAGCAGCCGACAGGGGGCGAGAGGAGAGACCCAGTACTTC.

This rearrangement joins TRBV19 to TRBJ2-7; 13 bases align to TRBD2. The CDR3 is 16 residues long. V lost 5 bases, J lost 4 bases, and 8 bases stayed unmatched. CDR1 LNHDA and CDR2 SQIVND come from the germline V gene (reference sequence). DNA of the CDR3: TGTGCCAGTAGTGCGGGACTAGCGGGAATACGGTACGAGCAGTACTTC. This translates into CASSAGLAGIRYEQYF. The whole variable domain, remainder taken from reference TRBV19 and TRBJ2-7, is DGGITQSPKYLFRKEGQNVTLSCEQNLNHDAMYWYRQDPGQGLRLIYYSQIVNDFQKGDIAEGYSVSREKKESFPLTVTSAQKNPTAFYLCASSAGLAGIRYEQYFGPGTRLTVT.

The chain links TRBV27 to TRBJ1-1, with 7 bases that match TRBD1. The CDR3 loop spans 15 amino acids. J was trimmed by 1 base and V by 4 bases; bases with no gene match: 6. Looked up from germline, CDR1 is MNHEY and CDR2 is SMNVEV (reference sequence). CDR3 sequence reads: CASSSSTGWNTEAFF. The CDR3 DNA is TGTGCCAGCAGTTCCTCGACAGGGTGGAACACTGAAGCTTTCTTT.

The chain employs TRBV18 and TRBJ2-1, with 7 bases fitting TRBD2. This CDR3 has 13 residues. J was trimmed by 6 bases and V by 5 bases; bases with no gene match: 4. Germline V CDR1 and CDR2: KGHSH, LQKENI. CDR3 sequence reads: CASSTRLANEQFF. CDR3 nucleotide sequence: TGTGCCAGCTCAACCCGACTAGCCAATGAGCAGTTCTTC.

The chain has TRBV7-8 and TRBJ2-2; perhaps TRBD1 as D (6 bases). Trimming removed 5 bases from V and 5 bases from J, with 9 bases in between. From germline, CDR1 is SGHVS and CDR2 FQNEAQ. The CDR3 totals 13 residues. CDR3: CASSRQGTGELFF. The CDR3 DNA reads TGTGCCAGCAGCAGGCAGGGGACCGGGGAGCTGTTTTTT.

The rearrangement links TRBV7-8 to TRBJ1-1; no reliable D call. Between the trimmed V and J ends, which lost 5 bases and 2 bases, there was a span of 9 bases. CDR1 and CDR2 (germline): SGHVS, FQNEAQ. This CDR3 is 13 amino acids long. CDR3 sequence reads: CASSRDINTEAFF. The CDR3 DNA reads as TGTGCCAGCAGCCGTGACATCAACACTGAAGCTTTCTTT.

This clone was seen only once. V and J are TRBV29-1 and TRBJ1-1; 10 nucleotides line up with TRBD1. This CDR3 has 13 residues. The V segment lost 7 bases and the J segment 4 bases; nucleotides outside the gene matches: 6. Germline V CDR1 and CDR2: SQVTM, ANQGSEA. The CDR3 coding sequence is TGCAGCGGCCTCGGACAGGGGGGCACTGAAGCTTTCTTT. It is translated as CSGLGQGGTEAFF.

The V gene is TRBV4-1, the J gene TRBJ1-4, with 9 bases lining up with TRBD1. V shed 5 bases and J 8 bases; nucleotides not matched to a gene: 15. CDR1 is MGHRA and CDR2 is YSYEKL in the germline V gene. The CDR3 sequence is 17 residues long. CDR3: CASSATTTGGLSEKLFF. The CDR3 nucleotides are TGCGCCAGCAGCGCTACGACGACAGGGGGTCTGAGCGAAAAACTGTTTTTT.

This sequence joins TRBV5-8 and TRBJ2-7; 12 nucleotides match TRBD2. Germline V gene lookup returns CDR1 SGHTS and CDR2 YDEGEE. Trimming cost V 4 bases and J 3 bases; bases outside gene matches: 5. The CDR3 has 15 amino acids. In DNA, the CDR3 is TGTGCCAGCAGCCCGACTAGCGGGAGACTCTACGAGCAGTACTTC. Its protein product is CASSPTSGRLYEQYF.

This chain connects TRBV16 to TRBJ1-1; D remains ambiguous. Germline values: CDR1 KGHSY, CDR2 FQNENV. This CDR3 comprises 14 residues. V was shortened by 6 bases and J by 0 bases, with 11 bases between the two germline ends. CDR3 DNA: TGTGCCAGCAGAACCCGACACCTGAACACTGAAGCTTTCTTT. It translates to CASRTRHLNTEAFF.

The chain links TRBV28 to TRBJ2-3; 8 nucleotides match TRBD2. Germline lookup yields CDR1 MDHEN and CDR2 SYDVKM. This CDR3 is 17 amino acids long. J gave up 5 bases and V 2 bases, and 12 bases lay outside the gene matches. The chain's CDR3 is CASSLTSGGLLGDTQYF. The CDR3 DNA follows: TGTGCCAGCAGTTTAACGTCGGGAGGGCTTTTAGGAGATACGCAGTATTTT.

V usage is TRBV19 and J usage is TRBJ1-5; 7 nucleotides match TRBD1. After removal of 6 bases from V and 2 bases from J, the junction contained 4 bases not matched to a gene. Germline CDR1 and CDR2: LNHDA and SQIVND (reference sequence). This CDR3 has 14 residues. The CDR3 DNA is TGTGCCAGTAGGGTTGACAGGGGCAATCAGCCCCAGCATTTT. Protein sequence: CASRVDRGNQPQHF.

The gene calls are TRBV6-6 and TRBJ1-5; 8 nucleotides align to TRBD1. Germline loops: CDR1 MNHNY, CDR2 SVGAGI (reference sequence). The CDR3 is 15 amino acids. V lost 5 bases, J lost 4 bases, and 7 bases stayed unmatched. In DNA, the CDR3 is TGTGCCAGCAGTCCTCGGACAGGGCCAAATCAGCCCCAGCATTTT. Translated, it gives CASSPRTGPNQPQHF.

CDR3 DNA sequence: TGCAGTGCTAGCAAAAATGAGCAGTTCTTC. It translates to CSASKNEQFF. The chain is built from TRBV20-1 and TRBJ2-1, with unresolved D. Trimming stripped 3 bases from V and 7 bases from J, with 4 bases between. The germline CDR1 and CDR2 sequences are DFQATT and SNEGSKA (reference sequence). The CDR3 runs 10 residues.

V is TRBV30 and J is TRBJ1-2, with 9 bases identical to TRBD1. Germline CDR1 is GTSNPN and CDR2 is SVGIG (reference sequence). This CDR3 has 13 residues. J was trimmed by 3 bases and V by 3 bases; bases with no gene match: 2. The CDR3 protein is CAWRGQGDYGYTF. The CDR3 bases are TGTGCCTGGAGGGGACAGGGAGACTATGGCTACACCTTC.

V and J are TRBV5-6 and TRBJ1-2; maybe TRBD1 (5 bases). CDR1 and CDR2 (germline): SGHDT, YYEEEE. Trimming cost V 7 bases and J 0 bases, with 13 bases left between them. The CDR3 contains 14 residues. The CDR3 DNA reads as TGTGCCAGCTCGGTCCGGGGGGCTAACTATGGCTACACCTTC. As protein: CASSVRGANYGYTF.